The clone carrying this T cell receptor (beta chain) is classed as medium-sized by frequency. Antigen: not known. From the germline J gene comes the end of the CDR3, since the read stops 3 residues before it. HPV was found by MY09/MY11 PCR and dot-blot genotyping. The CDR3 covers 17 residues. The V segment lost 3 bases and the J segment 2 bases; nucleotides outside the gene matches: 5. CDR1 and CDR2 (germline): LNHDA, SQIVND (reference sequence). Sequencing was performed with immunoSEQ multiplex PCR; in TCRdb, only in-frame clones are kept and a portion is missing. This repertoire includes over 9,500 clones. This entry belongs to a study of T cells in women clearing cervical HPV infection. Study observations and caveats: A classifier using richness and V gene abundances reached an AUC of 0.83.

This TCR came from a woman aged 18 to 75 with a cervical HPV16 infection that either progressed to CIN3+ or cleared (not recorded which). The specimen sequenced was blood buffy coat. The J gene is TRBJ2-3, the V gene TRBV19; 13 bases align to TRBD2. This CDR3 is CASSIRGLAGLTDTQYF. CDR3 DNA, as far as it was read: TGTGCCAGTAGTATCAGGGGACTAGCGGGGCTCACAGATACG.